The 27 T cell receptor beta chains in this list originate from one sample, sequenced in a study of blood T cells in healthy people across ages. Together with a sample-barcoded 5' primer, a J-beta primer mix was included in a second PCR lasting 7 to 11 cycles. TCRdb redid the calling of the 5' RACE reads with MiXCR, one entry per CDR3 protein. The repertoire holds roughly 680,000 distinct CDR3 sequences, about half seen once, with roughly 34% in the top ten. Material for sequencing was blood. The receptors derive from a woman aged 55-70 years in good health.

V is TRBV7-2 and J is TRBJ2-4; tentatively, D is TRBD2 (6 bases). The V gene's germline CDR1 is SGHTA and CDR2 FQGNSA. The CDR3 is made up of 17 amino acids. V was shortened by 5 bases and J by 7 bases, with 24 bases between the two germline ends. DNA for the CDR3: TGTGCCAGCAGCCCCCCCCTGGGGGTAGCGGTAGGCAACATTCAGTACTTC. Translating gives CASSPPLGVAVGNIQYF.

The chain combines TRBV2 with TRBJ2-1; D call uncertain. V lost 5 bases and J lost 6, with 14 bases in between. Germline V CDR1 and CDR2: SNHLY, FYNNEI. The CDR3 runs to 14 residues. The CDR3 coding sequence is TGTGCCAGCAGTCGAGATGAGGCCAGCAATGAGCAGTTCTTC. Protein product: CASSRDEASNEQFF.

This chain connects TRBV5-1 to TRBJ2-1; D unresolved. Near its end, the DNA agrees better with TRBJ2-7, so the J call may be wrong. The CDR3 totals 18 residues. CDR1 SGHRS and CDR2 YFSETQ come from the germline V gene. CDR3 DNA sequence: TGCGCCAGCAGCTTGTCTTACGGACCCCAAAGCTCCTACAATGAGCAGTACTTC. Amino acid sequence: CASSLSYGPQSSYNEQYF.

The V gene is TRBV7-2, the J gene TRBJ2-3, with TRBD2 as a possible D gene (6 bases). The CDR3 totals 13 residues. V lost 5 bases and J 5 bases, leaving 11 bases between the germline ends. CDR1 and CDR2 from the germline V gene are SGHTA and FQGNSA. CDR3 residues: CASSLPGLDTQYF. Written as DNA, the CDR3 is TGTGCCAGCAGCCTACCGGGACTAGATACGCAGTATTTT.

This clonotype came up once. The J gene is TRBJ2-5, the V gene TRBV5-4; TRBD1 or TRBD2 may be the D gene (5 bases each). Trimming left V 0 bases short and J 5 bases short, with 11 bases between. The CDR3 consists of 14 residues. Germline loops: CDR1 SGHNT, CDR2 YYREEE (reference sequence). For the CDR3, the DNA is TGTGCCAGCAGCTTGGCGTTAGGGGAGGAGACCCAGTACTTC. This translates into CASSLALGEETQYF.

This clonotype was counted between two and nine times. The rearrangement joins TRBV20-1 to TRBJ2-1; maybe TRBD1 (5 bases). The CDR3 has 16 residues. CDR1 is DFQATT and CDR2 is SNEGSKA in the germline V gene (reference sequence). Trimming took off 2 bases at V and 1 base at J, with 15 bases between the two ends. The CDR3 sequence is CSARSADRVSYNEQFF. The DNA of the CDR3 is TGCAGTGCTAGATCCGCTGACAGAGTTTCCTACAATGAGCAGTTCTTC.

The CDR3 DNA reads TGTGCCACCAGCCCGGCCACAGATACGCAGTATTTT. Translation: CATSPATDTQYF. The chain employs TRBV24-1 and TRBJ2-3; D gene unclear. The germline CDR1 and CDR2 sequences are KGHDR and SFDVKD. The CDR3 is 12 residues long. Trimming shortened V by 7 bases and J by 2 bases, and 6 bases separated the two germline ends.

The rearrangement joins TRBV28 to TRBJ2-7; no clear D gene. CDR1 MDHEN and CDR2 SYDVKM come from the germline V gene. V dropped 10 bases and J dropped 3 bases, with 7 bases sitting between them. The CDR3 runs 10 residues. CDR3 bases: TGTGCCACCTCGGGCTACGAGCAGTACTTC. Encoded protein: CATSGYEQYF.

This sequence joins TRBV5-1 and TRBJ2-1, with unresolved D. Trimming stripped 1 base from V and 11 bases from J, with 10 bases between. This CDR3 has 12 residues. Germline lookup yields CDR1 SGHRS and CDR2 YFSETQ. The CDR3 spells CASSLLREKQFF. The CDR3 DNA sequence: TGCGCCAGCAGCTTGTTGAGAGAAAAGCAGTTCTTC. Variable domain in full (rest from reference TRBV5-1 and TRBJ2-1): KAGVTQTPRYLIKTRGQQVTLSCSPISGHRSVSWYQQTPGQGLQFLFEYFSETQRNKGNFPGRFSGRQFSNSRSEMNVSTLELGDSALYLCASSLLREKQFFGPGTRLTVL.

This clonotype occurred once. In DNA form, the CDR3 reads TGTGCCAGCAGTTTCATCAGAGCGAACACCGGGGAGCTGTTTTTT. This sequence encodes CASSFIRANTGELFF. The chain links TRBV12-3 or TRBV12-4 to TRBJ2-2; D not resolved. The V gene lost 3 bases and the J gene lost 0 bases, with 8 bases spanning the gap. The CDR3 runs to 15 residues.

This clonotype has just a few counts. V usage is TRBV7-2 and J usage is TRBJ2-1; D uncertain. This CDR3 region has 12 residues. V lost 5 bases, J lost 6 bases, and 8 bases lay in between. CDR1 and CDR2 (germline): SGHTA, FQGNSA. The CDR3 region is CASSLTANEQFF. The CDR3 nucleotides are TGTGCCAGCAGCCTCACAGCCAATGAGCAGTTCTTC. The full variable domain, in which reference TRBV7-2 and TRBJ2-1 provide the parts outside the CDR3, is GAGVSQSPSNKVTEKGKDVELRCDPISGHTALYWYRQSLGQGLEFLIYFQGNSAPDKSGLPSDRFSAERTGGSVSTLTIQRTQQEDSAVYLCASSLTANEQFFGPGTRLTVL.

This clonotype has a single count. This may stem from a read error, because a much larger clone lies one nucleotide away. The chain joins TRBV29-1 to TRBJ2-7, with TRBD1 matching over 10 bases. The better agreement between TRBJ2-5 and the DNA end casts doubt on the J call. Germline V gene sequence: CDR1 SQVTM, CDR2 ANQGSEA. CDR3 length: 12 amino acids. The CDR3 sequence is CSPDRGRETQYF. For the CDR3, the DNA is TGCAGCCCTGACAGGGGGCGGGAGACCCAGTACTTC.

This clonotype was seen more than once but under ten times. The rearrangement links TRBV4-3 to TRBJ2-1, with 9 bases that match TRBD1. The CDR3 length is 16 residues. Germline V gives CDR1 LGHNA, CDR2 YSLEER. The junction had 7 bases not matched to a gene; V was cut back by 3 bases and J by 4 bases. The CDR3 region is CASSHLDRGLYNEQFF. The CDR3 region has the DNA TGCGCCAGCAGCCACCTAGACAGGGGGTTATACAATGAGCAGTTCTTC.

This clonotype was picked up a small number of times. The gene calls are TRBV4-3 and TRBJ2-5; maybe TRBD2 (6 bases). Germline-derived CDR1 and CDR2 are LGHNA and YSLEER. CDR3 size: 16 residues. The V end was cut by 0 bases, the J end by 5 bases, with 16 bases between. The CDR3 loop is CASSQELLANKETQYF. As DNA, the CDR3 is TGCGCCAGCAGCCAAGAGTTGCTAGCGAATAAGGAGACCCAGTACTTC.

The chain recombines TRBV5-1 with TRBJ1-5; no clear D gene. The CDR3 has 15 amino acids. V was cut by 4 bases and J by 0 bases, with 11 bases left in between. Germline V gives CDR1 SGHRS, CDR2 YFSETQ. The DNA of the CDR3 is TGCGCCAGCAGCCCAGAGGCGGGTAGCAATCAGCCCCAGCATTTT. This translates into CASSPEAGSNQPQHF.

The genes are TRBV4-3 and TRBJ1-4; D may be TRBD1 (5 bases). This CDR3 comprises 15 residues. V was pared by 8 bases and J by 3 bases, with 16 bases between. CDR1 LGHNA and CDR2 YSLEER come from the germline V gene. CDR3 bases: TGCGCCAGCTCCCCTCGGGGGATAGCTAATGAAAAACTGTTTTTT. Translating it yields CASSPRGIANEKLFF.

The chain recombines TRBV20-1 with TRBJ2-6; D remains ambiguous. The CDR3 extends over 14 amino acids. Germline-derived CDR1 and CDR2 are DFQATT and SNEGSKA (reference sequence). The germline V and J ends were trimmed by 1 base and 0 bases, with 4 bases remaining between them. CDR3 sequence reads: CSARALSGANVLTF. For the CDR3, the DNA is TGCAGTGCTAGAGCCCTCTCTGGGGCCAACGTCCTGACTTTC.

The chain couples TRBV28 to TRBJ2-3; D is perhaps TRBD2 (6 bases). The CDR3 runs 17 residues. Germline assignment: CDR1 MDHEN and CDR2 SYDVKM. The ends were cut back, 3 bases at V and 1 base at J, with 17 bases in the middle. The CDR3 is CASSFQFGRGGTDTQYF. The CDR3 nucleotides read TGTGCCAGCAGTTTCCAATTCGGGAGAGGGGGCACAGATACGCAGTATTTT.

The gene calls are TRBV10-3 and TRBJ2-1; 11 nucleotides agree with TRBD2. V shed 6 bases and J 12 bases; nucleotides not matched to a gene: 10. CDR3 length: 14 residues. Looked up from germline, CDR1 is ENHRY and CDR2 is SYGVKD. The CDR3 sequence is CAIRDSGRGYGQFF. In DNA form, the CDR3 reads TGTGCCATCAGAGATAGCGGGAGGGGCTACGGGCAGTTCTTC.

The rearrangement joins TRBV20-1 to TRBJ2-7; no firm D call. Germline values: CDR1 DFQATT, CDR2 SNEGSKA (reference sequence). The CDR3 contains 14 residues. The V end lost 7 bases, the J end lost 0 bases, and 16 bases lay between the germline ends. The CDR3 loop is CSVPLWGNSYEQYF. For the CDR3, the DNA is TGCAGTGTCCCCCTTTGGGGTAACTCCTACGAGCAGTACTTC.

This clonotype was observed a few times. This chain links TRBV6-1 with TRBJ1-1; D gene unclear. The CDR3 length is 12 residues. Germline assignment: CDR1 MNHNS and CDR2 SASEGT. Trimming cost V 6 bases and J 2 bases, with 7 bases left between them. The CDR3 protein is CASSLINTEAFF. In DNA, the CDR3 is TGTGCCAGCAGCTTAATAAACACTGAAGCTTTCTTT.

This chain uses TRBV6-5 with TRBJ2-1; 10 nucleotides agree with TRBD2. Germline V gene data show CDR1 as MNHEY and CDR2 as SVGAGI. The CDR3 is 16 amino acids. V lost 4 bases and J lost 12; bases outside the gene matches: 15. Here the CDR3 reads CASSWYPSGSGHGQFF. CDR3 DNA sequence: TGTGCCAGCAGTTGGTACCCTAGCGGGAGTGGCCATGGGCAGTTCTTC.

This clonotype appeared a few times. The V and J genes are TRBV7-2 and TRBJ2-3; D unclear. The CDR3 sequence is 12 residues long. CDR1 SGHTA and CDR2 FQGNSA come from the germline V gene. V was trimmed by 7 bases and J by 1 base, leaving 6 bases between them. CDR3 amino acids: CASTMGTDTQYF. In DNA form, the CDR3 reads TGTGCCAGCACCATGGGCACAGATACGCAGTATTTT. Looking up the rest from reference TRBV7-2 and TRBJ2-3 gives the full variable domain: GAGVSQSPSNKVTEKGKDVELRCDPISGHTALYWYRQSLGQGLEFLIYFQGNSAPDKSGLPSDRFSAERTGGSVSTLTIQRTQQEDSAVYLCASTMGTDTQYFGPGTRLTVL.

Here the CDR3 reads CASSLAMASGAYEQYF. As DNA, the CDR3 is TGTGCCAGCAGCTTAGCGATGGCTAGCGGTGCCTACGAGCAGTACTTC. The chain links TRBV7-2 to TRBJ2-7, with 7 bases lining up with TRBD2. The V gene's germline CDR1 is SGHTA and CDR2 FQGNSA. The CDR3 is 16 amino acids. The V and J ends lost 0 bases and 2 bases, in that order; junction bases with no gene match: 7.

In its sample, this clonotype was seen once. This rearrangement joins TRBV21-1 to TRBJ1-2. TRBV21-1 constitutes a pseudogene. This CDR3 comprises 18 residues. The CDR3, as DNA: TGTGCCAGCCCCAATGGGTCGAAACATGGCAGTTTTAACTATGGCTACACCTTC. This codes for CASPNGSKHGSFNYGYTF.

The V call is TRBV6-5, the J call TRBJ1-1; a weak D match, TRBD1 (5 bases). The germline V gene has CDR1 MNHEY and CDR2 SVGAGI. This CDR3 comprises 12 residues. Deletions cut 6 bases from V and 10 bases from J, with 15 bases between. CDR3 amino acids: CASSQGRGVAFF. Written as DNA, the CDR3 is TGTGCCAGCAGCCAGGGTCGGGGGGTAGCTTTCTTT.

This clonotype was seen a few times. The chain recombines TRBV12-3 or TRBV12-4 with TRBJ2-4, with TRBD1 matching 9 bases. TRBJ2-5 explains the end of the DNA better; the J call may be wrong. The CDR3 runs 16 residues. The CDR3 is CASSFSTGGAGKTQYF. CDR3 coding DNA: TGTGCCAGCAGTTTCTCCACAGGGGGCGCGGGAAAGACCCAGTACTTC.